This TCR beta chain emerged from a study of blood T cells in healthy people across ages. The second PCR ran about 6 to 11 cycles with a sample-barcoded 5' primer and J-beta primers. TCRdb itself ran the 5' RACE reads through MiXCR, one entry per CDR3 protein. The sample includes hundreds of thousands of distinct CDR3 sequences, approximately 40% seen only once; the top ten take 30%. Whole-study results and caveats: Investigators treated diversity estimates from one million T cells as underestimates.

CDR1 is KGHSH and CDR2 is LQKENI in the germline V gene. The CDR3 is made up of 15 amino acids. Trimming left V 1 base short and J 3 bases short, with 12 bases between. Notes on this clonotype: Its antigen is undetermined.

The sequenced sample was blood. V usage is TRBV18 and J usage is TRBJ1-1; D uncertain. The sequence was obtained from an elderly man in good health. The CDR3 DNA reads TGTGCCAGCTCACCACTTCTCCCTAAGGACACTGAAGCTTTCTTT. It yields the protein CASSPLLPKDTEAFF.